The 25 T cell receptor beta chains reported below all come from one sample, sequenced in a study of T cell responses to AZD1222 COVID-19 vaccine. Sequenced by immunoSEQ multiplex PCR; TCRdb stores in-frame clones only, minus some. The sample has tens of thousands of clones, 90% seen once. The sample here was peripheral blood, taken 28 days after the second AZD1222 dose. The receptors here all came from an adult who received the AZD1222 COVID-19 vaccine.

The chain recombines TRBV7-2 with TRBJ1-2; D is possibly TRBD1 (6 bases). V dropped 0 bases and J dropped 4 bases, with 12 bases sitting between them. Germline-derived CDR1 and CDR2 are SGHTA and FQGNSA. CDR3 length: 15 residues. The CDR3 DNA reads TGTGCCAGCAGCTTAGCTCCCGGGGGCTTCTATGGCTACACCTTC. Protein product: CASSLAPGGFYGYTF.

This chain joins TRBV5-1 and TRBJ2-4; D is perhaps TRBD2 (6 bases). V was pared by 7 bases and J by 8 bases, with 19 bases between. The CDR3 consists of 14 residues. The germline V gene encodes CDR1 SGHRS and CDR2 YFSETQ. The CDR3 DNA sequence: TGCGCCAGCGGTAGGGGAGGCCCCCAAGACATTCAGTACTTC. Translation: CASGRGGPQDIQYF. Looking up the rest from reference TRBV5-1 and TRBJ2-4 gives the full variable domain: KAGVTQTPRYLIKTRGQQVTLSCSPISGHRSVSWYQQTPGQGLQFLFEYFSETQRNKGNFPGRFSGRQFSNSRSEMNVSTLELGDSALYLCASGRGGPQDIQYFGAGTRLSVL.

The V and J genes are TRBV7-9 and TRBJ1-5; D is ambiguous. V lost 5 bases to trimming and J lost 1 base, with 6 bases between them. The CDR3 is 13 amino acids. Germline V gene lookup returns CDR1 SEHNR and CDR2 FQNEAQ (reference sequence). The DNA of the CDR3 is TGTGCCAGCAGCCTACAAAGCAATCAGCCCCAGCATTTT. Translation gives CASSLQSNQPQHF.

The rearrangement joins TRBV18 to TRBJ2-7; D is possibly TRBD2 (5 bases). Trimming removed 6 bases at V and 5 bases at J, with 17 bases between. The CDR3 has 14 amino acids. Germline CDR1 and CDR2: KGHSH and LQKENI. This chain's CDR3 is CASSASVRGNEQYF. In nucleotides, the CDR3 is TGTGCCAGCTCCGCGAGCGTTCGGGGAAACGAGCAGTACTTC. Combining the CDR3 with reference TRBV18 and TRBJ2-7 gives the whole variable domain NAGVMQNPRHLVRRRGQEARLRCSPMKGHSHVYWYRQLPEEGLKFMVYLQKENIIDESGMPKERFSAEFPKEGPSILRIQQVVRGDSAAYFCASSASVRGNEQYFGPGTRLTVT.

V gene TRBV6-2 or TRBV6-3 combines with J gene TRBJ1-2; TRBD1 matches at 8 bases. V trimming: 5 bases; J trimming: 4 bases; junction bases outside the gene matches: 3. Germline values: CDR1 MNHEY, CDR2 SVGEGT. The CDR3 contains 13 residues. The CDR3, as DNA: TGTGCCAGCAGTGACAGGGGTTCCTATGGCTACACCTTC. Translated, it gives CASSDRGSYGYTF.

This chain joins TRBV2 and TRBJ2-7; maybe TRBD1 (5 bases). V dropped 7 bases and J dropped 4 bases, with 8 bases sitting between them. The V gene's germline CDR1 is SNHLY and CDR2 FYNNEI. CDR3 length: 11 residues. This CDR3 reads CASTDNYEQYF. The CDR3 DNA follows: TGTGCCAGCACGGACAATTACGAGCAGTACTTC. The entire variable domain, with the rest obtained from reference TRBV2 and TRBJ2-7, is as follows: EPEVTQTPSHQVTQMGQEVILRCVPISNHLYFYWYRQILGQKVEFLVSFYNNEISEKSEIFDDQFSVERPDGSNFTLKIRSTKLEDSAMYFCASTDNYEQYFGPGTRLTVT.

The rearrangement joins TRBV7-2 to TRBJ2-7, with D hard to call. The CDR3 length is 15 residues. The V gene lost 2 bases and the J gene lost 0 bases, with 11 bases spanning the gap. Germline lookup yields CDR1 SGHTA and CDR2 FQGNSA. CDR3 region: CASSLSAVLSYEQYF. For the CDR3, the DNA is TGTGCCAGCAGCTTATCGGCAGTACTCTCCTACGAGCAGTACTTC.

CDR3 DNA sequence: TGTGCCAGCAGCCAAGCCACAGGGGCTCAGCCCCAGCATTTT. Protein sequence: CASSQATGAQPQHF. The chain joins TRBV3-1 (or the pseudogene TRBV3-2) to TRBJ1-5; 7 bases are shared with TRBD1. The J segment lost 6 bases and the V segment lost 1 base, leaving 3 bases of the junction unmatched. CDR3 length: 14 residues. Germline CDR1 is LGHDT and CDR2 is YNNKEL (reference sequence).

V gene TRBV7-2 combines with J gene TRBJ2-7, with D hard to call. The V and J ends lost 5 bases and 1 base respectively, with 9 bases between them. Germline values: CDR1 SGHTA, CDR2 FQGNSA. The CDR3 is 13 amino acids. This CDR3 reads CASSPRPSYEQYF. The CDR3 DNA follows: TGTGCCAGCAGCCCGCGGCCGTCCTACGAGCAGTACTTC.

The chain recombines TRBV10-3 with TRBJ1-6; the D gene is possibly TRBD1 (6 bases). Trimming cost V 5 bases and J 5 bases, with 10 bases left between them. The CDR3 totals 14 residues. From germline, CDR1 is ENHRY and CDR2 SYGVKD. Here the CDR3 DNA reads TGTGCCATCAGTAGGGGGAACGATAATTCACCCCTCCACTTT. Its translation: CAISRGNDNSPLHF.

The J gene is TRBJ1-4, the V gene TRBV2; 7 nucleotides match TRBD1. Germline CDR1 and CDR2: SNHLY and FYNNEI. This CDR3 comprises 15 residues. Trimming at V came to 6 bases and at J to 4 bases, leaving 8 bases not matched to a gene. CDR3 nucleotides: TGTGCCAGCAGGGCCCCGGGACAGTATAATGAAAAACTGTTTTTT. It translates to CASRAPGQYNEKLFF. The full variable domain, its missing parts supplied by reference TRBV2 and TRBJ1-4, is EPEVTQTPSHQVTQMGQEVILRCVPISNHLYFYWYRQILGQKVEFLVSFYNNEISEKSEIFDDQFSVERPDGSNFTLKIRSTKLEDSAMYFCASRAPGQYNEKLFFGSGTQLSVL.

This rearrangement joins TRBV5-1 to TRBJ1-2; a weak D match, TRBD1 (6 bases). The CDR3 totals 13 residues. The V end was cut by 2 bases, the J end by 8 bases, with 13 bases between. In germline, CDR1 is SGHRS, CDR2 YFSETQ. The CDR3 loop is CASSFRQADGYTF. For the CDR3, the DNA is TGCGCCAGCAGCTTTCGACAGGCAGACGGCTACACCTTC. The entire variable domain, with the rest obtained from reference TRBV5-1 and TRBJ1-2, is as follows: KAGVTQTPRYLIKTRGQQVTLSCSPISGHRSVSWYQQTPGQGLQFLFEYFSETQRNKGNFPGRFSGRQFSNSRSEMNVSTLELGDSALYLCASSFRQADGYTFGSGTRLTVV.

This chain connects TRBV28 to TRBJ1-4, with TRBD1 matching over 11 bases. The CDR3 runs to 15 residues. The ends lost 7 bases at V and 8 bases at J; junction bases unmatched: 9. The germline V gene has CDR1 MDHEN and CDR2 SYDVKM. The CDR3 spells CASTLGGQGGEKLFF. The CDR3 DNA follows: TGTGCCAGCACCCTTGGGGGACAGGGGGGAGAAAAACTGTTTTTT.

In its sample, this clone was seen once. The chain employs TRBV4-1 and TRBJ1-5; the D gene is possibly TRBD1 (5 bases). The CDR3 totals 13 residues. V was trimmed by 1 base and J by 6 bases, leaving 7 bases between them. The germline V gene encodes CDR1 MGHRA and CDR2 YSYEKL. DNA for the CDR3: TGCGCCAGCAGCCAAGGGCAGGGTCAGCCCCAGCATTTT. Its translation is CASSQGQGQPQHF.

V is TRBV3-1 (or the pseudogene TRBV3-2) and J is TRBJ1-1; 7 bases are shared with TRBD1. Germline V gene sequence: CDR1 LGHDT, CDR2 YNNKEL (reference sequence). The CDR3 is made up of 13 amino acids. The trim removed 4 bases at V and 6 bases at J, leaving 5 bases unmatched. As DNA, the CDR3 is TGTGCCAGCAGCCCTGGGACAGCCCCTGAAGCTTTCTTT. As protein: CASSPGTAPEAFF.

The genes are TRBV5-1 and TRBJ2-7; D possibly corresponds to TRBD1 (5 bases). Germline CDR1 SGHRS, CDR2 YFSETQ. Trimming took off 0 bases at V and 3 bases at J, with 13 bases between the two ends. CDR3 size: 15 residues. CDR3 region: CASSLVLGQIYEQYF. The CDR3 coding sequence is TGCGCCAGCAGCTTGGTCCTCGGACAAATCTACGAGCAGTACTTC.

The chain couples TRBV6-2 or TRBV6-3 to TRBJ1-1, with D perhaps TRBD1 (5 bases). This CDR3 has 16 amino acids. In germline, CDR1 is MNHEY, CDR2 SVGEGT. V was cut by 0 bases and J by 5 bases, with 16 bases left in between. The CDR3 reads CASSYSSPVRGTEAFF. In DNA form, the CDR3 reads TGTGCCAGCAGTTACTCAAGTCCCGTTAGGGGAACTGAAGCTTTCTTT.

The chain employs TRBV27 and TRBJ2-7, with D possibly TRBD1 on 6 matching bases. The CDR3 is 12 residues long. CDR1 MNHEY and CDR2 SMNVEV come from the germline V gene (reference sequence). V shed 5 bases and J shed 3 bases, with 8 bases lying between them. In DNA, the CDR3 is TGTGCCAGCAGTCGAGGGGGCTACGAGCAGTACTTC. As protein: CASSRGGYEQYF.

This clone has a handful of counts. The chain is built from TRBV12-1 and TRBJ2-7; the table's D gene call, TRBD2, was not cross checked with the DNA. TRBV12-1 corresponds to a pseudogene. The CDR3 contains 13 residues. Written as DNA, the CDR3 is TGTGCCAGCAGCCCGCCGAGCTCCTACGAGCAGTACTTC. This translates into CASSPPSSYEQYF.

The chain carries TRBV27 and TRBJ2-1, with D maybe TRBD2 (7 bases). V was clipped by 2 bases and J by 5 bases, with 13 bases between them. The germline V gene encodes CDR1 MNHEY and CDR2 SMNVEV (reference sequence). The CDR3 has 15 amino acids. The CDR3 DNA sequence: TGTGCCAGCAGTTTAGCCGGGGGGCCCCACAATGAGCAGTTCTTC. The encoded protein is CASSLAGGPHNEQFF.

The chain joins TRBV6-5 to TRBJ2-5; possibly TRBD1 for D (6 bases). The germline gives CDR1 MNHEY, CDR2 SVGAGI. CDR3 length: 14 amino acids. V lost 3 bases, J lost 5 bases, and 13 bases lay in between. CDR3 region: CASSYLGGSETQYF. The DNA of the CDR3 is TGTGCCAGCAGTTATCTAGGGGGATCCGAGACCCAGTACTTC.

This rearrangement joins TRBV4-3 to TRBJ1-2, with TRBD1 identical over 7 bases. The germline V gene encodes CDR1 LGHNA and CDR2 YSLEER. J gave up 4 bases and V 2 bases, and 7 bases lay outside the gene matches. CDR3 length equals 15 residues. The CDR3 sequence: CASSQIRDSSYGYTF. For the CDR3, the DNA is TGCGCCAGCAGCCAAATTCGGGACAGCTCCTATGGCTACACCTTC.

This clone occurred once. This chain links TRBV6-8 with TRBJ2-6; D is ambiguous. The CDR3 runs 15 residues. V lost 2 bases to trimming and J lost 2 bases, with 7 bases between them. Germline CDR1 reads MNHGY; CDR2 reads SAAAGT. CDR3 loop: CASSYNEAGANVLTF. CDR3 nucleotide sequence: TGTGCCAGCAGTTACAATGAAGCTGGGGCCAACGTCCTGACTTTC.

The rearrangement links TRBV24-1 to TRBJ2-3; tentatively, D is TRBD2 (5 bases). Germline assignment: CDR1 KGHDR and CDR2 SFDVKD. V was cut by 6 bases and J by 2 bases, with 8 bases left in between. There are 13 residues in the CDR3. The CDR3 sequence is CATSLGDTDTQYF. DNA of the CDR3: TGTGCCACCAGTCTCGGGGACACAGATACGCAGTATTTT.

This sequence joins TRBV4-1 and TRBJ1-1; D remains ambiguous. The germline gives CDR1 MGHRA, CDR2 YSYEKL. The V end lost 1 base, the J end lost 8 bases, and 5 bases lay between the germline ends. The CDR3 consists of 11 residues. The CDR3, as DNA: TGCGCCAGCAGCCAAGCGCAAGAAGCTTTCTTT. Amino acids: CASSQAQEAFF.